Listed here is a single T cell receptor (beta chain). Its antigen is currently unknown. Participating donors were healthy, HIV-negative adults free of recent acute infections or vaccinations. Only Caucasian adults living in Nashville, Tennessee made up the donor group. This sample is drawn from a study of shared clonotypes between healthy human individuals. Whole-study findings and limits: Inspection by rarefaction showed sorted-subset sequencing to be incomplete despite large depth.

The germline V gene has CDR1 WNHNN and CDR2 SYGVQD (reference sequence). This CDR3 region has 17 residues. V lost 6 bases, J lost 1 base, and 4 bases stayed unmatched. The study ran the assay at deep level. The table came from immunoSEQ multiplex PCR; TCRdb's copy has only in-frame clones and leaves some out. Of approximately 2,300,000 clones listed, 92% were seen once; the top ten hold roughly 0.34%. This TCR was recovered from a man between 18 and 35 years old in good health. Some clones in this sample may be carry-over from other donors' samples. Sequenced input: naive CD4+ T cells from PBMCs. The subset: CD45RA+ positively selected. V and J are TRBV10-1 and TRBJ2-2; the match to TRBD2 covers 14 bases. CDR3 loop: CASRPGLAGGNTGELFF. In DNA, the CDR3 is TGCGCCAGCAGGCCTGGACTAGCGGGAGGGAACACCGGGGAGCTGTTTTTT.